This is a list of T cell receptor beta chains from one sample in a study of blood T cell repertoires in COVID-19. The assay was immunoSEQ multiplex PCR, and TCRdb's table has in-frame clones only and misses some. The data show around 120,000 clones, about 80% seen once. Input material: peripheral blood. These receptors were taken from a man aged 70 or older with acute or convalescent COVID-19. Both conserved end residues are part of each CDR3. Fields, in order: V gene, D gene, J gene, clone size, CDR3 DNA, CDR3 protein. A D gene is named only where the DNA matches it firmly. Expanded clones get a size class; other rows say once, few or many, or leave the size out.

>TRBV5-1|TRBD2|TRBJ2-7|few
TGCGCCAGCAGCCTCGCACCCCCCAGGAGCGGGGGATTCTATTACGAGCAGTACTTC
CASSLAPPRSGGFYYEQYF
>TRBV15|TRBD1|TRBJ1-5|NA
TGTGCCACCCGACAGGGGGCTTATAGCAATCAGCCCCAGCATTTT
CATRQGAYSNQPQHF
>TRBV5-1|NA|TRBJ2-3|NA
TGCGCCAGCAGCTTGGGTCAGGGCCCCAGAAATACGCAGTATTTT
CASSLGQGPRNTQYF
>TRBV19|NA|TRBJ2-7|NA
TGTGCCAGTAGTCGCGGACACCCCTACGAGCAGTACTTC
CASSRGHPYEQYF
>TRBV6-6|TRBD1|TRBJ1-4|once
TGTGCCAGCAGTCGGACAGGGAACACAGGGACTAATGAAAAACTGTTTTTT
CASSRTGNTGTNEKLFF
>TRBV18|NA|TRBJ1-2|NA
TGTGCCAGCTCACCAAGTCAGGGTGTCCTCTATGGCTACACCTTC
CASSPSQGVLYGYTF
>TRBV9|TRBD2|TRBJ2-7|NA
TGTGCCAGCAGCGTAGATGGCGGGAGGGCCTACGAGCAGTACTTC
CASSVDGGRAYEQYF
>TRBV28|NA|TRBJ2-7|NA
TGTGCCAGCAGTTTACCTCCGACAGGATACTACGAGCAGTACTTC
CASSLPPTGYYEQYF
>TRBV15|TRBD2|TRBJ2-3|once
TGTGCCACCAGCAGAGGAGGGCTGGCGGGGGGGCATCCAGATACGCAGTATTTT
CATSRGGLAGGHPDTQYF
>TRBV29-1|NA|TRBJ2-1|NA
TGCAGCGTTGACTCTGGGCAAGTGGTGCATAATGAGCAGTTCTTC
CSVDSGQVVHNEQFF
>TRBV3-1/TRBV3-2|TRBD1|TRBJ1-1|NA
TGTGCCAGCAGCCTAACAGGGGGCTCCGTAGGAGCTTTCTTT
CASSLTGGSVGAFF
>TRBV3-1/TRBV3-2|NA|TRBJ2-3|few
TGTGCCAGCAGCCAAACAGGGATTAGCACAGATACGCAGTATTTT
CASSQTGISTDTQYF
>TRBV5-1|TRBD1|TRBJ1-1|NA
TGCGCCAGCAGCCCACAGGGGTACACTGAAGCTTTCTTT
CASSPQGYTEAFF
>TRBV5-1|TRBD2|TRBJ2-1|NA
TGCGCCAGCAGCACCCCCCGACTAGCGGAATACAATGAGCAGTTCTTC
CASSTPRLAEYNEQFF
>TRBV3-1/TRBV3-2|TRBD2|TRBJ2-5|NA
TGTGCCAGCAGCCCCGGATTGAGCGGGGGGGATGTCTTGGAGACCCAGTACTTC
CASSPGLSGGDVLETQYF
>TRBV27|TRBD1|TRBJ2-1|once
TGTGCCAGCAGCACCAATCCGGGACAGTTTTACAATGAGCAGTTCTTC
CASSTNPGQFYNEQFF
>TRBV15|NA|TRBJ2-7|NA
TGTGCCACCAGCAGGAACAGGGTGGGGGAGCAGTACTTC
CATSRNRVGEQYF
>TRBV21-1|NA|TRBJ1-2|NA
TGTGCCAGCAGCAACGGACAGGGGTATGGCTACACCTTC
CASSNGQGYGYTF
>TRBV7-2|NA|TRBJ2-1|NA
TGTGCCAGCAGCTCTCGGACAGACCCCTACAATGAGCAGTTCTTC
CASSSRTDPYNEQFF
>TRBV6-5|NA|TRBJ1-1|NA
TGTGCCAGCAGTTACCCCGGACAGGAAGCTTTCTTT
CASSYPGQEAFF
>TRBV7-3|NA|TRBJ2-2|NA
TGTGCCAGCAGCTTAACCGGACTAAGCGGGGAGCTGTTTTTT
CASSLTGLSGELFF
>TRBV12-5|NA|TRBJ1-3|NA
TGTGCTAGTGGGGGAGGAAGACTGGGCTTCGGAAACACCATATATTTT
CASGGGRLGFGNTIYF
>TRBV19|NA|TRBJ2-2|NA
TGTGCCAGTGTGGTGTCCAGGTCGGGGACCGGGGAGCTGTTTTTT
CASVVSRSGTGELFF